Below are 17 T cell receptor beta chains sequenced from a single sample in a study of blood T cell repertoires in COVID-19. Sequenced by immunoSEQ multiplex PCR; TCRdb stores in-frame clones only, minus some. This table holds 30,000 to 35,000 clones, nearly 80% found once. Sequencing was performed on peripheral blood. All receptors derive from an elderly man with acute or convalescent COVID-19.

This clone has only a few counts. The DNA for the CDR3 is TGTGCCAGTAGCCGGGATGGGCCTACTAACACCGGGGAGCTGTTTTTT. Protein product: CASSRDGPTNTGELFF. The chain recombines TRBV19 with TRBJ2-2; tentative D call: TRBD2 (5 bases). With 6 bases removed from V and 2 bases from J, the gap between germline ends came to 16 bases. The CDR3 length is 16 residues. The germline V gene encodes CDR1 LNHDA and CDR2 SQIVND (reference sequence).

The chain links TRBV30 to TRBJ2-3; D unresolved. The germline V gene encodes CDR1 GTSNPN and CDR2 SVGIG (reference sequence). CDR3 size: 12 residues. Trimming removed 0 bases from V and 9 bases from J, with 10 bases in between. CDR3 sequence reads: CAWSVRRKTQYF. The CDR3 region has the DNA TGTGCCTGGAGTGTACGTAGAAAGACGCAGTATTTT.

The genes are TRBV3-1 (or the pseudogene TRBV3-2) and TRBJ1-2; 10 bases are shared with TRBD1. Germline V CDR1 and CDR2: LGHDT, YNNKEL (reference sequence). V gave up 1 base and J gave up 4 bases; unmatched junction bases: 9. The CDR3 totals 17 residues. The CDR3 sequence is CASSQGYAGQGFYGYTF. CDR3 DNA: TGTGCCAGCAGCCAAGGATACGCGGGACAGGGGTTCTATGGCTACACCTTC.

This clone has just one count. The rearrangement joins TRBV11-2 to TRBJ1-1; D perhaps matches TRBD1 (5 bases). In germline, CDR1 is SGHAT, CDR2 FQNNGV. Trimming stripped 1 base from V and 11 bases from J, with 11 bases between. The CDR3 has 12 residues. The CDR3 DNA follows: TGTGCCAGCAGCTTAGTGGCGGGGCTGGCTTTCTTT. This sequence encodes CASSLVAGLAFF.

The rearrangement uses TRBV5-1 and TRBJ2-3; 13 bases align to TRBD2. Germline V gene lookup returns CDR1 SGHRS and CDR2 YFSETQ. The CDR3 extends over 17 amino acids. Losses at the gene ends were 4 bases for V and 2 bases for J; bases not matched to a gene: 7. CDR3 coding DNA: TGCGCCAGCAGCCCAGGGACTAGCGGGATCCTCACAGATACGCAGTATTTT. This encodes CASSPGTSGILTDTQYF.

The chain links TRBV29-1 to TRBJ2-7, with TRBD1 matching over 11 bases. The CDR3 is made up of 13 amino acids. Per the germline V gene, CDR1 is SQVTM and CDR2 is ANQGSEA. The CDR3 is CNPWDRGNSGQYF. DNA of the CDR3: TGCAACCCCTGGGACAGGGGGAATTCGGGGCAGTACTTC.

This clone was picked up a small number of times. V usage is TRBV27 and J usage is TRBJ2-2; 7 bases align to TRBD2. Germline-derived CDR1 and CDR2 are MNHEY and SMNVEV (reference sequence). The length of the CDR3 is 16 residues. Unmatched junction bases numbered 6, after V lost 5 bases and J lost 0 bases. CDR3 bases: TGTGCCAGCAGTCGACGACTAGCCCCGAACACCGGGGAGCTGTTTTTT. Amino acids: CASSRRLAPNTGELFF.

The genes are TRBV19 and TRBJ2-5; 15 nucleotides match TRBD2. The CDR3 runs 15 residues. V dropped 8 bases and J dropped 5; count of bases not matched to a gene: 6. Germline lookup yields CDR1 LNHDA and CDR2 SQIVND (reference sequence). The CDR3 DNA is TGTGCCAGTTCGCGGACTAGCGGGGGGGTGGAGACCCAGTACTTC. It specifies CASSRTSGGVETQYF.

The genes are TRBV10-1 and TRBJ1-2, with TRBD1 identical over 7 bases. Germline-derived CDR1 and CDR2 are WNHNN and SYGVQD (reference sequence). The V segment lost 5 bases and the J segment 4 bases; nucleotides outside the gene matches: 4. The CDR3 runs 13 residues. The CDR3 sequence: CASSLTGFYGYTF. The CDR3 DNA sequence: TGCGCCAGCAGTTTGACAGGGTTCTATGGCTACACCTTC.

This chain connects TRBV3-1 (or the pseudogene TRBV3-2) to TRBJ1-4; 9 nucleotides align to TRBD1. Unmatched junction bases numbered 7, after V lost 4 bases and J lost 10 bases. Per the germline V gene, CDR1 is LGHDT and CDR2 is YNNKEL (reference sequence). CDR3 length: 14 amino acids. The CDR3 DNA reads TGTGCCAGCAGCCCAACAGGGGGCGAGGGAAAACTGTTTTTT. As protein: CASSPTGGEGKLFF.

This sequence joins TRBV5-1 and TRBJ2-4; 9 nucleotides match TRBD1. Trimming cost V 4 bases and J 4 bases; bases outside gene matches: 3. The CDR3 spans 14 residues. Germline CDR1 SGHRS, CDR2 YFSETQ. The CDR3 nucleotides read TGCGCCAGCAGCCCAGGGACAGGGAAAAACATTCAGTACTTC. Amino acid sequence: CASSPGTGKNIQYF.

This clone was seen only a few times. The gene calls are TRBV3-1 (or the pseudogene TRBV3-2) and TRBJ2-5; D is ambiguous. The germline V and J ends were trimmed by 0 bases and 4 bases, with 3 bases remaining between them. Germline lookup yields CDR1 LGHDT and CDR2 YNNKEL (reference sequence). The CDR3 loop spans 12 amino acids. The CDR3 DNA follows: TGTGCCAGCAGCCAAGATCTAGAGACCCAGTACTTC. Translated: CASSQDLETQYF.

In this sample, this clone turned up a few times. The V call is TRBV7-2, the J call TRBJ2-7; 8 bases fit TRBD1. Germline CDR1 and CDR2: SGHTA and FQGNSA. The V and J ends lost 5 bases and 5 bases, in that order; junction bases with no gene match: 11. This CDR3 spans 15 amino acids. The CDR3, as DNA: TGTGCCAGCAGCCCAAGACAGGGGCGCCTAAACGAGCAGTACTTC. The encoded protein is CASSPRQGRLNEQYF.

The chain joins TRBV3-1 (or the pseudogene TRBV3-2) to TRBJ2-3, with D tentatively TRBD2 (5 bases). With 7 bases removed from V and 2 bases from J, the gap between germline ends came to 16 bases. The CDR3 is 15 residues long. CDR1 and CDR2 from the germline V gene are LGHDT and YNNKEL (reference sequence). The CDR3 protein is CASTLAAGVTDTQYF. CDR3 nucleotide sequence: TGTGCCAGCACCCTAGCTGCTGGGGTCACAGATACGCAGTATTTT.

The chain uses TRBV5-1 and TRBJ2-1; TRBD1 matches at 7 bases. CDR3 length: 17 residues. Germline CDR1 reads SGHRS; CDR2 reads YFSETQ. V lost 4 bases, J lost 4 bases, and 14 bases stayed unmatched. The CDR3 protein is CASSPGPGQNTYNEQFF. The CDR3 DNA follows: TGCGCCAGCAGCCCGGGACCGGGACAGAACACATACAATGAGCAGTTCTTC.

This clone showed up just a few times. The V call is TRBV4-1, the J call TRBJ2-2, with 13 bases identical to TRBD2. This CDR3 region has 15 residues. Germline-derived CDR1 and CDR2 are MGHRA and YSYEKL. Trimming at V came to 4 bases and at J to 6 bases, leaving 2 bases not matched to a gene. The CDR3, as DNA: TGCGCCAGCAGCCCTACTAGCGGGGGGGCCGGGGAGCTGTTTTTT. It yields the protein CASSPTSGGAGELFF.

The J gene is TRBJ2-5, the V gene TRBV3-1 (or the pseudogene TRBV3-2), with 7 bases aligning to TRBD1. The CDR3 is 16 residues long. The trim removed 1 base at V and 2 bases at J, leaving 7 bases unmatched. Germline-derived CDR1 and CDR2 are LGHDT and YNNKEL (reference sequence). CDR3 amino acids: CASSQGIGTEQETQYF. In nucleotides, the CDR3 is TGTGCCAGCAGCCAAGGGATCGGGACAGAGCAAGAGACCCAGTACTTC.